Only a few counts were recorded for the clone carrying this TCR beta chain. Its target is unknown. Only in-frame clones appear in the TCRdb table, and some are missing; sequencing was by immunoSEQ multiplex PCR. The table includes about 480,000 clones, 60% to 80% detected once. The data belong to a study of shared clonotypes between healthy human individuals. The V gene lost 9 bases and the J gene lost 4 bases, with 7 bases spanning the gap. In germline, CDR1 is SEHNR, CDR2 FQNEAQ (reference sequence). This CDR3 is built from 11 residues. Study conclusions and caveats: Researchers sampled only blood; tissue repertoires likely differ.

The J gene is TRBJ2-1, the V gene TRBV7-9; D not certain. The sample was PBMCs. The TCR sequence derives from a woman between 40 and 55 years old in good health. Some clones in this sample may be carry-over from other donors' samples. CDR3 coding DNA: TGTGCCAGTTCCGGGTACAATGAGCAGTTCTTC. Encoded protein: CASSGYNEQFF.